This T cell receptor (beta chain) was recovered during a study of Tregs in tolerant kidney transplant recipients (dated by TCRdb to between 2017 and 2020). About the investigation overall: The study used TCRbeta sequencing to identify donor-specific regulatory T cells before combined kidney and bone marrow transplantation, then tracked those cells after transplant. TCRbeta repertoire sequencing was used in a few healthy controls to compare several methods for expanding Tregs specific for an allogeneic donor. Here is what the overall study found, with its caveats: Because the study included only a small number of patients, the results must be confirmed in larger populations and under other immunosuppression protocols. Expanding Tregs with activated donor B cells appeared to identify the most biologically relevant and donor-specific TCRbeta repertoire. Although technical replication error seemed to be minimal, the question of biological reproducibility was not addressed directly.

About this clone itself: The antigen it binds to is not known. The input lacks base qualities; no much larger clone sits a single base away.

Thawed PBMCs were FACS-sorted into unstimulated Tregs (CD4+CD25+CD127-), CD4+ non-Tregs (CD4+CD25-), CD4 cells and CD8 cells. Blood from healthy controls was obtained either as purchased buffy coats or from healthy volunteers. Healthy control blood was processed to PBMCs with a Ficoll density gradient and then cryopreserved, whereas patient PBMCs were collected both before and after transplant. CDR3 length: 14 amino acids, cysteine to phenylalanine. Only CDR3 DNA remains: 42 bases, in frame from the first base. CDR1 is given as SGHNT and CDR2 as YENEEA, both from the germline V gene. The germline V end is reduced by 5 bases and the J end by 2 bases; junction bases left unmatched: 5. For TCRbeta CDR3 sequencing, genomic DNA was extracted from sorted cells using the QIAGEN DNeasy Blood and Tissue Kit. High-throughput TCRbeta CDR3 sequencing, which included PCR amplification with bias correction and internal controls, was done commercially through immunoSEQ. In the original analysis: Unique productive TCRbeta sequences were defined by CDR3 nucleotide sequence where primers matched, otherwise by CDR3 amino acid sequence with Vbeta and Jbeta genes. To correct sorting error, sequences shared between sorted populations at a frequency ratio of 2:1 or less were removed; the rest were assigned to the higher population. A sequence was defined as donor-reactive if the sequence was expanded at least 5-fold in CFSE-low cells compared with unstimulated cells and had a frequency of at least 0.01% in CFSE-low cells. Jensen-Shannon divergence calculated on the top 100 TCRbeta sequences ranked by frequency was used to measure repertoire divergence. For samples with multiple sequencing runs, sorting error was corrected in each run separately before the runs were combined. TCRdb limited this immuneACCESS table to in-frame rearrangements with V and J called. A share of clones is missing; checked studies link under half to unresolved V genes, and the rest is unexplained. V, J and clone size reflect that table, while D and trimming were determined from the DNA. The sample table lists roughly 120,000 clones, around 94% of them with a count of one. Approximately 0.59% of the sample is held by the ten biggest clonotypes.

The receptor comes from a human donor in good health. The V and J segments used are TRBV11-3 and TRBJ2-5, with TRBD2 identical over 7 junction bases. Sequencing was performed on CD4+ T cells from blood. The CDR3 in this case is CASSVGGGQETQYF. The bases read TGTGCCAGCAGCGTTGGGGGAGGGCAAGAGACCCAGTACTTC.